The 3 T cell receptor beta chains below come from one sample, sequenced in a study of blood T cells in healthy people across ages. Primers used in a second PCR of roughly 6 to 11 cycles were a sample-barcoded 5' primer and a J-beta primer mix. TCRdb recomputed calls from the 5' RACE reads with MiXCR, one row per CDR3 protein. The sample includes 1.5 million to 2 million distinct CDR3 sequences, 39% of them seen just once. Material: blood. The source is a human donor in good health.

The sample holds a few counts of this clonotype. This chain connects TRBV20-1 to TRBJ1-1; the D is unclear. The CDR3 has 14 residues. The V end was cut by 0 bases, the J end by 4 bases, with 12 bases between. From germline, CDR1 is DFQATT and CDR2 SNEGSKA (reference sequence). The CDR3: CSARDSSRSTEAFF. Here the CDR3 DNA reads TGCAGTGCTAGAGACAGTTCACGGAGCACTGAAGCTTTCTTT.

The CDR3 region is CASSFQIREGGEETQYF. In nucleotides, the CDR3 is TGTGCCAGCAGCTTTCAGATTCGGGAAGGTGGGGAAGAGACCCAGTACTTC. The chain has TRBV7-9 and TRBJ2-5, with D perhaps TRBD2 (5 bases). Germline V gives CDR1 SEHNR, CDR2 FQNEAQ (reference sequence). The CDR3 is 17 residues long. V gave up 3 bases and J gave up 3 bases, with 20 bases separating them. Variable domain in full (rest from reference TRBV7-9 and TRBJ2-5): DTGVSQNPRHKITKRGQNVTFRCDPISEHNRLYWYRQTLGQGPEFLTYFQNEAQLEKSRLLSDRFSAERPKGSFSTLEIQRTEQGDSAMYLCASSFQIREGGEETQYFGPGTRLLVL.

This clonotype has more than one count but fewer than ten. The V and J genes are TRBV4-3 and TRBJ1-1; D possibly corresponds to TRBD1 (5 bases). V lost 1 base and J 5 bases, leaving 23 bases between the germline ends. CDR1 is LGHNA, CDR2 YSLEER, per germline. This CDR3 has 18 amino acids. The CDR3 region is CASSQGTGTPKGRTEAFF. The CDR3 nucleotides are TGCGCCAGCAGCCAAGGGACCGGGACTCCTAAGGGGAGAACTGAAGCTTTCTTT.